The 20 T cell receptor beta chains below come from one sample, sequenced in a study of T cell responses to AZD1222 COVID-19 vaccine. The table came from immunoSEQ multiplex PCR; TCRdb's copy has only in-frame clones and leaves some out. The table records roughly 50,000 clones, around nine tenths of them present only once. This specimen was peripheral blood, taken on day 0 of AZD1222 vaccination. These TCRs come from an adult in good health.

The chain combines TRBV7-2 with TRBJ1-1; D gene unclear. Trimming took off 6 bases at V and 0 bases at J, with 11 bases between the two ends. The CDR3 has 14 residues. Germline loops: CDR1 SGHTA, CDR2 FQGNSA. In DNA form, the CDR3 reads TGTGCCAGCAGGCGTCACACCCTGAACACTGAAGCTTTCTTT. Protein product: CASRRHTLNTEAFF. Using reference TRBV7-2 and TRBJ1-1 for the parts outside the CDR3, the full variable domain is GAGVSQSPSNKVTEKGKDVELRCDPISGHTALYWYRQSLGQGLEFLIYFQGNSAPDKSGLPSDRFSAERTGGSVSTLTIQRTQQEDSAVYLCASRRHTLNTEAFFGQGTRLTVV.

The V and J genes are TRBV4-3 and TRBJ1-6; D is uncertain. CDR3 size: 14 residues. V lost 8 bases and J 9 bases, leaving 17 bases between the germline ends. The V gene's germline CDR1 is LGHNA and CDR2 YSLEER. CDR3 amino acids: CASQPGGKGSPLHF. In DNA form, the CDR3 reads TGCGCCAGCCAACCGGGAGGGAAAGGTTCACCCCTCCACTTT.

The V gene is TRBV29-1, the J gene TRBJ1-3; D is possibly TRBD1 (5 bases). The germline V and J ends were trimmed by 3 bases and 4 bases, with 7 bases remaining between them. Germline CDR1 reads SQVTM; CDR2 reads ANQGSEA. CDR3 length equals 12 residues. The CDR3 DNA sequence: TGCAGCGTTGATGAGGGGGGAAACACCATATATTTT. It yields the protein CSVDEGGNTIYF.

The chain links TRBV7-2 to TRBJ2-7; 10 nucleotides line up with TRBD2. The J segment lost 3 bases and the V segment lost 5 bases, leaving 7 bases of the junction unmatched. CDR1 SGHTA and CDR2 FQGNSA come from the germline V gene. CDR3 length: 15 residues. DNA for the CDR3: TGTGCCAGCAGCCCTCTTAGCGGGGGGATCTACGAGCAGTACTTC. Translating gives CASSPLSGGIYEQYF. Variable domain in full (rest from reference TRBV7-2 and TRBJ2-7): GAGVSQSPSNKVTEKGKDVELRCDPISGHTALYWYRQSLGQGLEFLIYFQGNSAPDKSGLPSDRFSAERTGGSVSTLTIQRTQQEDSAVYLCASSPLSGGIYEQYFGPGTRLTVT.

This rearrangement joins TRBV18 to TRBJ1-1; 10 bases line up with TRBD1. V lost 2 bases, J lost 2 bases, and 2 bases stayed unmatched. This CDR3 comprises 15 residues. Germline CDR1 KGHSH, CDR2 LQKENI. CDR3 DNA sequence: TGTGCCAGCTCACCAGTGACAGGGGGCAACACTGAAGCTTTCTTT. Protein: CASSPVTGGNTEAFF.

The rearrangement links TRBV3-1 (or the pseudogene TRBV3-2) to TRBJ2-7; perhaps TRBD1 as D (6 bases). Per the germline V gene, CDR1 is LGHDT and CDR2 is YNNKEL (reference sequence). The CDR3 covers 15 residues. V was pared by 2 bases and J by 0 bases, with 11 bases between. The CDR3 protein is CASSQSRGYSYEQYF. DNA of the CDR3: TGTGCCAGCAGCCAAAGCAGGGGTTACTCCTACGAGCAGTACTTC.

The chain carries TRBV7-9 and TRBJ2-6; D possibly corresponds to TRBD1 (5 bases). Trimming removed 5 bases at V and 2 bases at J, with 16 bases between. The CDR3 is made up of 17 amino acids. The germline V gene has CDR1 SEHNR and CDR2 FQNEAQ (reference sequence). In nucleotides, the CDR3 is TGTGCCAGCAGCCCCAGGGTTTGGGGAACTGGGGCCAACGTCCTGACTTTC. Protein sequence: CASSPRVWGTGANVLTF.

The rearrangement links TRBV6-5 to TRBJ1-2; D is perhaps TRBD1 (6 bases). V shed 7 bases and J shed 4 bases, with 13 bases lying between them. Germline loops: CDR1 MNHEY, CDR2 SVGAGI. CDR3 length equals 13 residues. CDR3 sequence (DNA): TGTGCCAGCAAGGAGGGAGGGGGCTATGGCTACACCTTC. Translating gives CASKEGGGYGYTF.

This clone showed up just once. The chain couples TRBV6-5 to TRBJ1-1; 8 bases map to TRBD1. After removal of 8 bases from V and 3 bases from J, the junction contained 5 bases not matched to a gene. Germline CDR1 reads MNHEY; CDR2 reads SVGAGI. The CDR3 runs to 13 residues. The CDR3 DNA sequence: TGTGCCAGCGGGACAGGCACCCACACTGAAGCTTTCTTT. Amino acid sequence: CASGTGTHTEAFF.

The rearrangement joins TRBV29-1 to TRBJ2-2; 8 positions match TRBD1. With 7 bases clipped from V and 9 bases from J, the junction kept 16 bases outside the gene matches. The CDR3 loop spans 15 amino acids. CDR1 is SQVTM and CDR2 is ANQGSEA in the germline V gene. The CDR3 reads CSASPGTGFNRELFF. Here the CDR3 DNA reads TGCAGCGCAAGTCCCGGGACAGGATTTAACCGGGAGCTGTTTTTT.

The chain joins TRBV6-5 to TRBJ1-2; no definite D call. CDR1 is MNHEY, CDR2 SVGAGI, per germline. This CDR3 contains 13 residues. The germline V and J ends were trimmed by 0 bases and 11 bases, with 13 bases remaining between them. The CDR3 reads CASSYSDGRWYTF. CDR3 DNA: TGTGCCAGCAGTTACTCCGACGGTCGGTGGTACACCTTC.

The chain employs TRBV7-2 and TRBJ1-3; D is unresolved. CDR1 and CDR2 (germline): SGHTA, FQGNSA. The CDR3 contains 15 residues. Deletions cut 5 bases from V and 2 bases from J, with 13 bases between. This chain's CDR3 is CASSMVQPAGNTIYF. The CDR3 DNA follows: TGTGCCAGCAGCATGGTACAGCCAGCTGGAAACACCATATATTTT.

The gene calls are TRBV18 and TRBJ2-2; TRBD2 is a possible D gene (6 bases). The CDR3 runs 16 residues. CDR1 and CDR2 from the germline V gene are KGHSH and LQKENI. Trimming took 3 bases from V and 4 from J, leaving 15 bases between them. CDR3 amino acids: CASSPVARGVTGELFF. The CDR3, as DNA: TGTGCCAGCTCACCCGTGGCGCGGGGAGTCACCGGGGAGCTGTTTTTT. Combining the CDR3 with reference TRBV18 and TRBJ2-2 gives the whole variable domain NAGVMQNPRHLVRRRGQEARLRCSPMKGHSHVYWYRQLPEEGLKFMVYLQKENIIDESGMPKERFSAEFPKEGPSILRIQQVVRGDSAAYFCASSPVARGVTGELFFGEGSRLTVL.

In its sample, this clone was seen a few times. This chain links TRBV13 with TRBJ2-1, with 10 bases identical to TRBD2. The CDR3 has 20 amino acids. V shed 5 bases and J 0 bases; nucleotides not matched to a gene: 16. Germline CDR1 PRHDT, CDR2 FYEKMQ (reference sequence). CDR3 coding DNA: TGTGCCAGCAGCCCAGAGCTAGCGGGGGCCCTATCGAGCTCCTACAATGAGCAGTTCTTC. Its protein product is CASSPELAGALSSSYNEQFF.

V usage is TRBV9 and J usage is TRBJ2-2; the match to TRBD1 covers 7 bases. The CDR3 covers 15 residues. Germline V gene data show CDR1 as SGDLS and CDR2 as YYNGEE. Trimming removed 0 bases from V and 5 bases from J; junction bases left unmatched: 4. The CDR3 protein is CASSVDRQGTGELFF. CDR3 in DNA: TGTGCCAGCAGCGTAGATAGACAGGGAACCGGGGAGCTGTTTTTT. The complete variable domain, with remaining parts taken from reference TRBV9 and TRBJ2-2, reads DSGVTQTPKHLITATGQRVTLRCSPRSGDLSVYWYQQSLDQGLQFLIQYYNGEERAKGNILERFSAQQFPDLHSELNLSSLELGDSALYFCASSVDRQGTGELFFGEGSRLTVL.

This clone has a handful of counts. The chain combines TRBV7-8 with TRBJ2-7; D gene ambiguous. CDR3 length: 12 residues. Looked up from germline, CDR1 is SGHVS and CDR2 is FQNEAQ. V gave up 5 bases and J gave up 7 bases, with 12 bases separating them. CDR3 loop: CASSPISREQYF. CDR3 in DNA: TGTGCCAGCAGCCCGATCTCTAGGGAGCAGTACTTC.

V usage is TRBV11-3 and J usage is TRBJ1-1; D gene uncertain. Per germline, CDR1 SGHNT and CDR2 YENEEA. This CDR3 has 13 amino acids. V was cut by 2 bases and J by 4 bases, with 8 bases left in between. CDR3 residues: CASSLTLGTEAFF. The CDR3 coding sequence is TGTGCCAGCAGCTTAACACTCGGCACTGAAGCTTTCTTT. Together with reference TRBV11-3 and TRBJ1-1, the CDR3 gives the full variable domain: EAGVVQSPRYKIIEKKQPVAFWCNPISGHNTLYWYLQNLGQGPELLIRYENEEAVDDSQLPKDRFSAERLKGVDSTLKIQPAELGDSAVYLCASSLTLGTEAFFGQGTRLTVV.

This chain joins TRBV19 and TRBJ1-2, with D perhaps TRBD1 (5 bases). This CDR3 spans 14 amino acids. The germline V and J ends were trimmed by 6 bases and 2 bases, with 13 bases remaining between them. CDR1 is LNHDA, CDR2 SQIVND, per germline (reference sequence). This CDR3 reads CASSLSWGNYGYTF. In DNA, the CDR3 is TGTGCCAGTAGCCTTAGTTGGGGCAACTATGGCTACACCTTC.

This chain uses TRBV28 with TRBJ1-1, with TRBD1 identical over 9 bases. Looked up from germline, CDR1 is MDHEN and CDR2 is SYDVKM. CDR3 length: 12 amino acids. After removal of 8 bases from V and 5 bases from J, the junction contained 3 bases not matched to a gene. The CDR3 bases are TGTGCCAGCCGGACAGGGGTGACTGAAGCTTTCTTT. Translating gives CASRTGVTEAFF.

V usage is TRBV28 and J usage is TRBJ2-7; unclear D gene. Germline V gives CDR1 MDHEN, CDR2 SYDVKM. The CDR3 runs to 15 residues. Trimming took 5 bases from V and 0 from J, leaving 14 bases between them. The CDR3 spells CASSPLRRGSYEQYF. The CDR3 DNA follows: TGTGCCAGCAGTCCCCTCAGGAGAGGCTCCTACGAGCAGTACTTC.